This entry concerns a single T cell receptor (beta chain). Trimming took off 2 bases at V and 2 bases at J, with 5 bases between the two ends. The CDR3 is 13 amino acids. This sample is drawn from a study of blood T cell repertoires in COVID-19. For the study at large: COVID-19 samples, acute and convalescent, were from the United States, Italy and Spain. Sample material is recorded as cDNA or gDNA derived from T cells, B-cell-depleted T cells, or PBMCs.

Methods used by the authors: Estimation of nucleated cell counts relied on the amplification of reference gene primers. Assay: immunoSEQ multiplex PCR; the TCRdb copy retains only in-frame clones and omits some. V and J calls and clone size are copied from that table; D and trimming were computed from the DNA. Of just over 300,000 clones in the sample, about 90% were seen once. Sequencing used peripheral blood. The source of this sequence is a man younger than 35 with active or convalescent COVID-19. V and J are TRBV12-3 or TRBV12-4 and TRBJ2-3; D is uncertain. CDR3 region: CASSLSVTDTQYF. The CDR3 region has the DNA TGTGCCAGCAGTTTATCGGTCACAGATACGCAGTATTTT.